This entry lists 7 T cell receptor beta chains sequenced from one sample in a study of cytomegalovirus exposure and HLA in healthy donors. Clones were sequenced by immunoSEQ multiplex PCR, and TCRdb holds only the in-frame ones, with some missing. The sample lists a few hundred thousand clones; about nine tenths were seen once. Source material: PBMCs. Source of these receptors: a woman aged 18-29 years in good health and CMV-seronegative.

This clone was seen just once. The rearrangement joins TRBV6-5 to TRBJ1-2; D unresolved. The CDR3 loop spans 14 amino acids. Trimming took 0 bases from V and 6 from J, leaving 11 bases between them. Germline V gives CDR1 MNHEY, CDR2 SVGAGI. The CDR3 DNA reads TGTGCCAGCAGTTACTCTGGGCCGGATGATGGCTACACCTTC. It encodes CASSYSGPDDGYTF.

This clone was recorded a few times. The chain combines TRBV28 with TRBJ2-7, with a weak D call TRBD2 (6 bases). The CDR3 totals 14 residues. V was pared by 6 bases and J by 4 bases, with 16 bases between. Looked up from germline, CDR1 is MDHEN and CDR2 is SYDVKM. The DNA for the CDR3 is TGTGCCAGCAGGGCAAGACTAGTTCGGTACGAGCAGTACTTC. It translates to CASRARLVRYEQYF.

The chain carries TRBV5-6 and TRBJ2-7, with TRBD2 identical over 9 bases. This CDR3 is built from 16 residues. With V trimmed by 0 bases and J by 3 bases, 7 bases remained unmatched. Germline V gene lookup returns CDR1 SGHDT and CDR2 YYEEEE. In DNA, the CDR3 is TGTGCCAGCAGCTTGGAGGCTAGCGGGATACTCTACGAGCAGTACTTC. It codes for CASSLEASGILYEQYF.

The chain links TRBV5-1 to TRBJ2-3; 13 bases fit TRBD2. Looked up from germline, CDR1 is SGHRS and CDR2 is YFSETQ. This CDR3 is 18 amino acids long. After removal of 4 bases from V and 0 bases from J, the junction contained 8 bases not matched to a gene. Here the CDR3 reads CASSRGPLAGGSTDTQYF. The CDR3 region has the DNA TGCGCCAGCAGCCGAGGGCCACTAGCGGGAGGGAGCACAGATACGCAGTATTTT.

This clone has a single count. The chain's CDR3 is CASRNRGYRGLPLTNEKLFF. In DNA, the CDR3 is TGTGCCAGCAGGAATCGAGGTTACAGGGGTCTTCCCCTCACTAATGAAAAACTGTTTTTT. The rearrangement joins TRBV19 to TRBJ1-4; 7 bases match TRBD1. The CDR3 is 20 residues long. V was pared by 9 bases and J by 2 bases, with 24 bases of the junction left unmatched. Germline V CDR1 and CDR2: LNHDA, SQIVND (reference sequence).

The chain has TRBV2 and TRBJ1-3; D remains ambiguous. This CDR3 has 14 amino acids. V lost 4 bases to trimming and J lost 4 bases, with 11 bases between them. Germline CDR1 reads SNHLY; CDR2 reads FYNNEI. Here the CDR3 DNA reads TGTGCCAGCAGTGGGCAGGCAGAAGGAAACACCATATATTTT. The encoded protein is CASSGQAEGNTIYF.

The chain joins TRBV6-5 to TRBJ2-7, with no clear D. Trimming removed 2 bases from V and 2 bases from J, with 7 bases in between. Germline V CDR1 and CDR2: MNHEY, SVGAGI. CDR3 length: 13 residues. CDR3 coding DNA: TGTGCCAGCAGTTACCCTCCCGCCTACGAGCAGTACTTC. Its protein is CASSYPPAYEQYF.